This is a list of T cell receptor beta chains from one sample in a study of TIL therapy for anti-PD-1-resistant metastatic lung cancer. Here immunoSEQ multiplex PCR was the method, and the copy in TCRdb shows in-frame clones only, minus some. Of tens of thousands of clones in the sample, around 85% are singletons; the top ten hold approximately 5%. Sequenced here: blood, sampled at baseline. All receptors derive from a person aged 25-79 years with non-small cell lung cancer. CDR3s include the opening cysteine and the closing phenylalanine or tryptophan. The D gene is left open where the match is weak. Not every row has a clone size; where given, it reads once, few, many or a size class.

-	TRBV30	TRBD2	TRBJ2-3	CAWSVELAGGDTQYF	TGTGCCTGGAGTGTAGAACTAGCGGGGGGAGATACGCAGTATTTT
-	TRBV5-3	-	TRBJ1-2	CARSTVVMVYGYTF	TGTGCCAGAAGTACGGTGGTGATGGTCTATGGCTACACCTTC
-	TRBV7-8	-	TRBJ1-2	CASSPSGMRGLLDGYTF	TGTGCCAGCAGCCCCTCGGGGATGCGGGGATTGTTGGATGGCTACACCTTC
-	TRBV27	-	TRBJ1-1	CASSDGTAATEAFF	TGTGCCAGCAGTGACGGGACGGCGGCCACTGAAGCTTTCTTT
-	TRBV28	TRBD1	TRBJ1-3	CASRRTGAGNTIYF	TGTGCCAGCAGAAGAACAGGGGCTGGAAACACCATATATTTT
once	TRBV28	-	TRBJ1-2	CASFSRTNYGYTF	TGTGCCAGCTTTTCGCGAACTAACTATGGCTACACCTTC
-	TRBV7-9	TRBD1	TRBJ1-4	CASSLTTGADEKLFF	TGTGCCAGCAGCTTGACGACAGGGGCGGATGAAAAACTGTTTTTT
-	TRBV21-1	-	TRBJ1-3	CATPTGRNTIYF	TGTGCCACCCCGACAGGGCGAAACACCATATATTTT
-	TRBV28	TRBD2	TRBJ2-1	CASSLTSGRPNEQFF	TGTGCCAGCAGTCTCACTAGCGGGAGGCCTAATGAGCAGTTCTTC
-	TRBV6-5	-	TRBJ1-2	CASSPGSVYGYTF	TGTGCCAGCAGCCCAGGCAGCGTTTACGGCTACACCTTC
-	TRBV18	TRBD1	TRBJ2-7	CASSPGDRGLEEQYF	TGTGCCAGCTCACCAGGGGACAGGGGGCTGGAAGAGCAGTACTTC
-	TRBV30	-	TRBJ1-5	CAWSVEINQPQHF	TGTGCCTGGAGTGTCGAGATCAATCAGCCCCAGCATTTT
-	TRBV29-1	-	TRBJ1-4	CSVERTMGEKLFF	TGCAGCGTTGAAAGGACCATGGGGGAAAAACTGTTTTTT
-	TRBV5-1	TRBD1	TRBJ2-1	CASTTGQAFLNNEQFF	TGCGCCAGCACCACCGGACAGGCTTTCTTAAACAATGAGCAGTTCTTC
-	TRBV9	TRBD1	TRBJ1-5	CASSVQGDNQPQHF	TGTGCCAGCAGCGTACAGGGGGACAATCAGCCCCAGCATTTT
-	TRBV7-2	-	TRBJ2-3	CASSPRGFSTDTQYF	TGTGCCAGCAGCCCCCGGGGTTTTAGCACAGATACGCAGTATTTT
-	TRBV19	TRBD1	TRBJ1-5	CATSQGLGPQHF	TGTGCCACATCACAGGGGCTGGGGCCCCAGCATTTT
few	TRBV15	TRBD1	TRBJ1-2	CATSRGTGGGGYTF	TGTGCCACCAGCAGAGGCACAGGGGGCGGTGGCTACACCTTC
-	TRBV24-1	TRBD1	TRBJ2-1	CATSDNPTGPNVLGNEQFF	TGTGCCACCAGTGATAACCCGACAGGGCCCAACGTCCTGGGGAATGAGCAGTTCTTC
-	TRBV7-3	TRBD2	TRBJ2-1	CASSLAGRGYNEQFF	TGTGCCAGCAGCCTAGCGGGACGTGGCTACAATGAGCAGTTCTTC
-	TRBV7-6	-	TRBJ1-2	CASSLMGQGYGYTF	TGTGCCAGCAGCTTAATGGGGCAGGGCTATGGCTACACCTTC
-	TRBV5-1	-	TRBJ2-1	CASSGPGGSYNEQFF	TGCGCCAGCAGCGGCCCCGGTGGCAGTTACAATGAGCAGTTCTTC
-	TRBV18	-	TRBJ2-2	CASSPPAGQYTGELFF	TGTGCCAGCTCACCACCGGCGGGACAGTACACCGGGGAGCTGTTTTTT
-	TRBV20-1	-	TRBJ2-7	CSARPQTEQYF	TGCAGTGCTAGGCCCCAAACCGAGCAGTACTTC
-	TRBV6-2/TRBV6-3	-	TRBJ1-2	CASSIRTAINYGYTF	TGTGCCAGCAGTATCAGGACGGCAATTAACTATGGCTACACCTTC
-	TRBV6-2/TRBV6-3	TRBD1	TRBJ2-7	CASSHAGTGANFVSEQYF	TGTGCCAGCAGTCACGCCGGGACAGGGGCTAATTTTGTTAGCGAGCAGTACTTC
-	TRBV28	TRBD1	TRBJ2-7	CASSLPGTGVYEQYF	TGTGCCAGCAGCTTGCCTGGGACAGGGGTCTACGAGCAGTACTTC
-	TRBV30	-	TRBJ2-3	CAWSLGQAPQYF	TGTGCCTGGAGTTTAGGGCAGGCGCCCCAGTATTTT
-	TRBV28	-	TRBJ2-7	CASSSQGGHEQYF	TGTGCCAGCAGTTCGCAGGGAGGCCACGAGCAGTACTTC
-	TRBV6-2/TRBV6-3	-	TRBJ1-1	CASSSRGQQNTEAFF	TGTGCCAGCAGTTCCAGAGGACAGCAGAACACTGAAGCTTTCTTT
-	TRBV28	-	TRBJ1-5	CASSLEGAQHF	TGTGCCAGCAGTTTAGAGGGGGCCCAGCATTTT
-	TRBV5-1	-	TRBJ1-1	CASSLDDYTEAFF	TGCGCCAGCAGCTTGGACGATTACACTGAAGCTTTCTTT
once	TRBV27	TRBD1	TRBJ1-5	CASSLQGAGGNQPQHF	TGTGCCAGCAGCTTACAGGGGGCAGGGGGCAATCAGCCCCAGCATTTT
few	TRBV5-1	-	TRBJ2-5	CASSLSAQGETQYF	TGCGCCAGCAGCTTGTCCGCCCAGGGAGAGACCCAGTACTTC
once	TRBV27	TRBD1	TRBJ2-7	CASSRDRGGYEQYF	TGTGCCAGCAGTAGAGACAGGGGGGGCTACGAGCAGTACTTC
-	TRBV5-8	-	TRBJ2-3	CASSKGRASTDTQYF	TGTGCCAGCAGCAAAGGCAGAGCCTCCACAGATACGCAGTATTTT
-	TRBV4-1	TRBD2	TRBJ2-1	CASSQEQPTSGGLSEQFF	TGCGCCAGCAGCCAAGAACAGCCGACTAGCGGGGGGTTGTCTGAGCAGTTCTTC
-	TRBV19	TRBD1	TRBJ1-5	CASSSPGQGVQPQHF	TGTGCCAGTAGTTCTCCGGGACAGGGAGTTCAGCCCCAGCATTTT
-	TRBV29-1	-	TRBJ1-5	CSVPLTNGGSNQPQHF	TGCAGCGTCCCCCTCACAAACGGGGGAAGCAATCAGCCCCAGCATTTT
-	TRBV6-2/TRBV6-3	TRBD1	TRBJ2-2	CASSYDRGAGELFF	TGTGCCAGCAGTTACGACAGGGGGGCCGGGGAGCTGTTTTTT
-	TRBV10-3	TRBD2	TRBJ2-1	CAISAGTSGASYNEQFF	TGTGCCATCAGTGCCGGAACTAGCGGGGCCTCCTACAATGAGCAGTTCTTC